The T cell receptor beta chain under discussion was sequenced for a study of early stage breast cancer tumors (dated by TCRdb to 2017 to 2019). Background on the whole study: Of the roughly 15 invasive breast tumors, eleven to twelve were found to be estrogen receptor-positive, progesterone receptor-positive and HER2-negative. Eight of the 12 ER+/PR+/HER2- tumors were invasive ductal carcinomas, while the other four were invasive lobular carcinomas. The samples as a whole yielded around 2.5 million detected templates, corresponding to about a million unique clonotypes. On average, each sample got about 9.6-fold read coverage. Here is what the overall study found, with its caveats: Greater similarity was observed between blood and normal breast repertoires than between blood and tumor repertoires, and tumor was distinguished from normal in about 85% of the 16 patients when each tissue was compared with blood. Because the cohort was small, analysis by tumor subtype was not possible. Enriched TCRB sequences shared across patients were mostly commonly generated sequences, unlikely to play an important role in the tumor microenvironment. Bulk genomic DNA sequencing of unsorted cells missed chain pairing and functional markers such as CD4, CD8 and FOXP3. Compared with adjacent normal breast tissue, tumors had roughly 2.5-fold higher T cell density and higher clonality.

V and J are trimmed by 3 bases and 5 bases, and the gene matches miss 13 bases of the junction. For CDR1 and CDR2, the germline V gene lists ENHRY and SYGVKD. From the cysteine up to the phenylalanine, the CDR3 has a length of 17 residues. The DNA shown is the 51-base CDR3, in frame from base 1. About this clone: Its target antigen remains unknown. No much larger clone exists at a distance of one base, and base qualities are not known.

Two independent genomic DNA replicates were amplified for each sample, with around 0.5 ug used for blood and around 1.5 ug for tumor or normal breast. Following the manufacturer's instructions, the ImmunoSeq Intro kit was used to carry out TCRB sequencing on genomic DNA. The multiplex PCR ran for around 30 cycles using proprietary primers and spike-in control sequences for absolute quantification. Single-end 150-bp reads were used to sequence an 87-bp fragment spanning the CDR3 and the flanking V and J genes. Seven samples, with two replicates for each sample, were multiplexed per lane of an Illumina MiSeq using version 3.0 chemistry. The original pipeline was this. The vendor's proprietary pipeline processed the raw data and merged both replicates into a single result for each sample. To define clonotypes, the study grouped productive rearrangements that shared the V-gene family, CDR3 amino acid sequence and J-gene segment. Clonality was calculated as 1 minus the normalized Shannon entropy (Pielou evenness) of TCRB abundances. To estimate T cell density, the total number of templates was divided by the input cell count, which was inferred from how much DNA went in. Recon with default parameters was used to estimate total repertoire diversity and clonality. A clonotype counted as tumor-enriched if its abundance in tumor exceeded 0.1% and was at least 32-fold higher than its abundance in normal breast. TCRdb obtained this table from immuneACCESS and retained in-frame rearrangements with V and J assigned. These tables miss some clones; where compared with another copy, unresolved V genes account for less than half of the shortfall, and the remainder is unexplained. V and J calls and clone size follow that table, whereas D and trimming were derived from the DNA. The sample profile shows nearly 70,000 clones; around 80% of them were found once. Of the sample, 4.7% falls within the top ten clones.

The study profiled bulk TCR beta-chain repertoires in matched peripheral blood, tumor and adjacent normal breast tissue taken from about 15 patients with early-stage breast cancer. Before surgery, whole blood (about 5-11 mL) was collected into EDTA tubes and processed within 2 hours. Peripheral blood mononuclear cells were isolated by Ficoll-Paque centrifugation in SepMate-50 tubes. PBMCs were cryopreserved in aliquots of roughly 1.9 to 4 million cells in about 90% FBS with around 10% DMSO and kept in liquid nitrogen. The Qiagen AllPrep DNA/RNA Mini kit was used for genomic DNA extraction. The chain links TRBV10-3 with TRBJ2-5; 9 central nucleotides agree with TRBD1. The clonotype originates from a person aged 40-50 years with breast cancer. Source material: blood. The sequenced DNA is TGTGCCATCAGTGAATCTGTACGGACAGGGGTTGAGGAGACCCAGTACTTC. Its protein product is CAISESVRTGVEETQYF.